This T cell receptor (beta chain) emerged from a study of shared clonotypes between healthy human individuals. Study observations and caveats: Clonotype sharing among donors was thought likely to change with sequencing depth. For naive CD4 cells, roughly 5% of clonotypes were shared across a few donors.

Naive CD4+ cells were CD45RA-selected; the remaining cells were memory. This table comes from immunoSEQ multiplex PCR, and its TCRdb copy is limited to in-frame clones, with some not included. The sample consists of about 710,000 clones, about three quarters of them appearing once. As regards this clone: The target antigen is unknown.

Unmatched junction bases numbered 0, after V lost 6 bases and J lost 5 bases. The CDR3 is 13 residues long. Germline CDR1 reads SNHLY; CDR2 reads FYNNEI. The chain uses TRBV2 and TRBJ2-2, with TRBD1 matching 10 bases. The receptor was isolated from a woman under 40 in good health. Sequenced input: memory CD4+ T cells sorted from blood. Subset specified: CD45RA-negative fraction. The CDR3 bases are TGTGCCAGCAGGGGACAGGGGACCGGGGAGCTGTTTTTT. Translating it yields CASRGQGTGELFF.